This T cell receptor (beta chain) originates from a study of control samples from healthy donors and cancer patients. Some clones are missing from TCRdb's copy, which holds only in-frame ones; the method was immunoSEQ multiplex PCR. The data contain about 180,000 clones, around 90% of them singletons. This receptor was taken from a woman in her forties or fifties in good health. Material for sequencing was blood.

The CDR3 loop is CASSLVARGRDTQYF. In nucleotides, the CDR3 is TGTGCCAGCAGCTTAGTCGCCAGGGGGCGTGATACGCAGTATTTT. The V and J genes are TRBV7-9 and TRBJ2-3, with 8 bases identical to TRBD1. The V segment lost 1 base and the J segment 6 bases; nucleotides outside the gene matches: 6. The CDR3 length is 15 residues. Germline values: CDR1 SEHNR, CDR2 FQNEAQ (reference sequence).